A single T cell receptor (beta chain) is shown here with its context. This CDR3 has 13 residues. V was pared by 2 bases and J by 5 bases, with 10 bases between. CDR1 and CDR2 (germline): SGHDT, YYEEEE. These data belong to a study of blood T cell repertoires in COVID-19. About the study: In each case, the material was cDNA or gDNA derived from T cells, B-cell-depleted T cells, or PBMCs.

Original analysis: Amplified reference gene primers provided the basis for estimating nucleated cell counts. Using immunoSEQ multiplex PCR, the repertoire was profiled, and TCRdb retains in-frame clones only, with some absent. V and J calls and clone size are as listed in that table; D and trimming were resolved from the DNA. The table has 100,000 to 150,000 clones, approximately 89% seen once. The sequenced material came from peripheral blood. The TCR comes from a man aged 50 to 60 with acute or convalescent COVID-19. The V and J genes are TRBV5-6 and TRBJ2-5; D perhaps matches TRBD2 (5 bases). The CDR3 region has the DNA TGTGCCAGCAGCTTCGGGGATGGGGAGACCCAGTACTTC. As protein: CASSFGDGETQYF. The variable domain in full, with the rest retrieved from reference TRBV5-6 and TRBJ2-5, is DAGVTQSPTHLIKTRGQQVTLRCSPKSGHDTVSWYQQALGQGPQFIFQYYEEEERQRGNFPDRFSGHQFPNYSSELNVNALLLGDSALYLCASSFGDGETQYFGPGTRLLVL.